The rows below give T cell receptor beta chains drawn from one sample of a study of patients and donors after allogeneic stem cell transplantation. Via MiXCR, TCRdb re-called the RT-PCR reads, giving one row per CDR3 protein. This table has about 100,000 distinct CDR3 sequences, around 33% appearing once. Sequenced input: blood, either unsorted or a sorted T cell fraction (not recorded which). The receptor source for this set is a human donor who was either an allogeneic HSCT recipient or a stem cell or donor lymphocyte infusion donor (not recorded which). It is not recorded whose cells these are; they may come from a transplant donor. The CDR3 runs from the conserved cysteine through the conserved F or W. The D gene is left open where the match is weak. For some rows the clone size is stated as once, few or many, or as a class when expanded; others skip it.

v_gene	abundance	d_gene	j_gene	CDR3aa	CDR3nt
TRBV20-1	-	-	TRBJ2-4	CSADLAKNIQYF	TGCAGTGCTGACCTAGCCAAAAACATTCAGTACTTC
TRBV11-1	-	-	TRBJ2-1	CASSLEIGLLNEQFF	TGTGCCAGCAGCTTAGAAATAGGGCTTTTAAATGAGCAGTTCTTC
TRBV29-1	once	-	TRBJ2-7	CSVDGGGEQYF	TGCAGCGTTGACGGGGGAGGCGAGCAGTACTTC
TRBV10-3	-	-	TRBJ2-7	CAISPRAGGTYEQYF	TGTGCCATCAGTCCGCGGGCTGGCGGGACCTACGAGCAGTACTTC
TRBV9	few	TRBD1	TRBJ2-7	CASSATGVSYEQYF	TGTGCCAGCAGCGCTACAGGGGTCTCCTACGAGCAGTACTTC
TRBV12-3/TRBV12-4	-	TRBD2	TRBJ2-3	CASSRLAASTDTQYF	TGTGCCAGCAGCCGACTAGCGGCGAGCACAGATACGCAGTATTTT
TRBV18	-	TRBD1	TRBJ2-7	CASSPRDQGAYEQYF	TGTGCCAGCTCACCACGGGATCAGGGGGCCTACGAGCAGTACTTC
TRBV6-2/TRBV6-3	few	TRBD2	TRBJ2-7	CASRIGTSGSYEQYF	TGTGCCAGCAGAATCGGGACTAGTGGTTCCTACGAGCAGTACTTC
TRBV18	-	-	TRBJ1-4	CASSVLSFATNEKLFF	TGTGCCAGCTCGGTACTCTCCTTTGCAACTAATGAAAAACTGTTTTTT
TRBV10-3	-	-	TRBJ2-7	CAIRGTRGLNEQYF	TGTGCCATCAGGGGAACGAGAGGGCTGAACGAGCAGTACTTC
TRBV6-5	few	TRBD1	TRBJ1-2	CASRPTGGLGYTF	TGTGCCAGCAGGCCGACAGGGGGCTTAGGCTACACCTTC
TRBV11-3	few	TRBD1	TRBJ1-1	CASSFTGAINTEAFF	TGTGCCAGCAGCTTCACAGGGGCGATAAACACTGAAGCTTTCTTT
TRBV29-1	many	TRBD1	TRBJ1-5	CSVAVTGPNQPQHF	TGCAGCGTCGCGGTGACAGGGCCTAATCAGCCCCAGCATTTT
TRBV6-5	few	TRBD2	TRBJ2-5	CASSSPAGLADETQYF	TGTGCCAGCAGTTCTCCCGCGGGACTAGCCGATGAGACCCAGTACTTC
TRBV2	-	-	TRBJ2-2	CASKGANTGELFF	TGTGCCAGCAAGGGGGCGAACACCGGGGAGCTGTTTTTT
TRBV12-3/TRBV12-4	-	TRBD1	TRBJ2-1	CASSFNTGAWNEQFF	TGTGCCAGCAGTTTTAACACAGGGGCTTGGAATGAGCAGTTCTTC
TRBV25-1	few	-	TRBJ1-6	CASSEEGANNSPLHF	TGTGCCAGCAGTGAAGAGGGAGCCAATAATTCACCCCTCCACTTT
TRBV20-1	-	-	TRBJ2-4	CSARGFGIYLENIQYF	TGCAGTGCTAGAGGGTTTGGGATATATCTGGAGAACATTCAGTACTTC
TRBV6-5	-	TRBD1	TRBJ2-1	CASSYGTGTLYEQFF	TGTGCCAGCAGTTACGGGACAGGGACTTTGTATGAGCAGTTCTTC
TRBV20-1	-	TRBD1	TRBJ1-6	CSARNRGLGSYNSPLHF	TGCAGTGCTAGAAACAGGGGATTGGGCTCCTATAATTCACCCCTCCACTTT
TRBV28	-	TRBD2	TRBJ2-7	CASTSGSNDEQYF	TGTGCCAGCACAAGCGGGAGCAACGACGAGCAGTACTTC
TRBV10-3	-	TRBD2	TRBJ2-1	CAITSTSGINEQFF	TGTGCCATCACCTCGACTAGCGGGATCAATGAGCAGTTCTTC
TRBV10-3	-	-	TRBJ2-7	CAISIRGSFNYEQYF	TGTGCCATCAGCATTCGGGGCAGTTTTAACTACGAGCAGTACTTC
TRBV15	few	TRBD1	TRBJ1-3	CATSKPQGQGSGTIYF	TGTGCCACCAGCAAGCCCCAGGGACAGGGAAGCGGCACCATATATTTT
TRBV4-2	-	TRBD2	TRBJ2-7	CASSQDSGSYEQYF	TGTGCCAGCAGCCAAGATAGCGGGAGCTACGAGCAGTACTTC
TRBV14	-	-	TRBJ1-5	CASSQNLNQPQHF	TGTGCCAGCAGCCAGAATCTCAATCAGCCCCAGCATTTT
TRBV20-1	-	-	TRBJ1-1	CSATQEGDTEAFF	TGCAGTGCCACCCAGGAAGGGGACACTGAAGCTTTCTTT
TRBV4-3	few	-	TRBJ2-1	CASSQDKEAFNEQFF	TGCGCCAGCAGCCAAGATAAGGAAGCCTTCAATGAGCAGTTCTTC
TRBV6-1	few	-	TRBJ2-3	CASTPGFPFTDTQYF	TGTGCCAGCACTCCCGGATTTCCATTCACAGATACGCAGTATTTT
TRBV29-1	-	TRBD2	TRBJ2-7	CSVEDGEGHEQYF	TGCAGCGTTGAAGATGGGGAGGGGCACGAGCAGTACTTC
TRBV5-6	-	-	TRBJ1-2	CASSPVGPNYGYTF	TGTGCCAGCAGCCCTGTAGGGCCTAACTATGGCTACACCTTC
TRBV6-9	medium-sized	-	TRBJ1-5	CAKPGEGRNQPQHF	TGTGCCAAACCCGGGGAGGGTCGTAATCAGCCCCAGCATTTT
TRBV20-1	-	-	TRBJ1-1	CSAFIPNTEAFF	TGCAGTGCTTTCATCCCGAACACTGAAGCTTTCTTT
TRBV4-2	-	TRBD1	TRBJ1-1	CASSRQGLNTEAFF	TGTGCCAGCAGCCGACAGGGTCTGAACACTGAAGCTTTCTTT
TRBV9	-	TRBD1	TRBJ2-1	CASSAPGRDRYNEQFF	TGTGCCAGCAGCGCACCTGGCCGGGACAGATACAATGAGCAGTTCTTC
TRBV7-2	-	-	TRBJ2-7	CASSLVFGTVSYEQYF	TGTGCCAGCAGCTTAGTCTTCGGGACGGTCTCCTACGAGCAGTACTTC
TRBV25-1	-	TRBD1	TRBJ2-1	CAINRGNEQFF	TGTGCCATTAACAGGGGGAATGAGCAGTTCTTC
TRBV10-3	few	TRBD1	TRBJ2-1	CAIGGQEYNEQFF	TGTGCCATCGGGGGACAGGAGTACAATGAGCAGTTCTTC
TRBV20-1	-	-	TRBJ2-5	CSAKEQETQYF	TGCAGTGCTAAAGAGCAAGAGACCCAGTACTTC
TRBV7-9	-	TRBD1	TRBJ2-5	CASSLSLGGAETQYF	TGTGCCAGCAGCTTATCTCTAGGGGGCGCAGAGACCCAGTACTTC
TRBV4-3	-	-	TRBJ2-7	CASSQDQPGGSSYEQYF	TGCGCCAGCAGCCAAGATCAGCCAGGGGGGAGCTCCTACGAGCAGTACTTC
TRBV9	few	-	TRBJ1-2	CASSSPVGYTF	TGTGCCAGCAGCTCCCCAGTAGGCTACACCTTC
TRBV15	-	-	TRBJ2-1	CATSSLVNYNEQFF	TGTGCCACCAGCAGTTTAGTAAACTATAATGAGCAGTTCTTC
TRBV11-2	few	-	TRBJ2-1	CASSLLEVPDNEQFF	TGTGCCAGCAGCTTACTCGAAGTTCCGGATAATGAGCAGTTCTTC
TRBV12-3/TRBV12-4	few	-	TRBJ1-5	CASTLKWLQPQHF	TGTGCCAGCACCCTGAAATGGCTTCAGCCCCAGCATTTT
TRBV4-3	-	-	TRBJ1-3	CASSQGQPSGNTIYF	TGCGCCAGCAGCCAAGGACAGCCTTCTGGAAACACCATATATTTT
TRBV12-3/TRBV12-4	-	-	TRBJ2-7	CASSLRVGYEQYF	TGTGCCAGCAGTTTAAGGGTCGGCTACGAGCAGTACTTC
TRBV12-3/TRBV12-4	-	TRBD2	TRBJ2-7	CASSPRLAGGTYEQYF	TGTGCCAGCAGCCCCCGACTAGCGGGAGGAACCTACGAGCAGTACTTC
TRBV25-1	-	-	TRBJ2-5	CASRSGRETQYF	TGTGCCAGCAGATCGGGTAGGGAGACCCAGTACTTC
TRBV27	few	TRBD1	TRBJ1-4	CASSLTPDRQEKLFF	TGTGCCAGCAGTCTGACCCCGGACAGGCAGGAAAAACTGTTTTTT
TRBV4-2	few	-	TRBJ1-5	CASSQVRGANQPQHF	TGTGCCAGCAGCCAAGTACGGGGGGCCAATCAGCCCCAGCATTTT
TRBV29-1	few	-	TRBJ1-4	CSVDGDNEKLFF	TGCAGCGTTGATGGGGATAATGAAAAACTGTTTTTT
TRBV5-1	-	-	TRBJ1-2	CASSFGLINYGYTF	TGCGCCAGCAGCTTCGGACTGATTAACTATGGCTACACCTTC
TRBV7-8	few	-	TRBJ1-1	CASSPGRRQADTEAFF	TGTGCCAGCAGCCCAGGCCGGAGACAGGCGGACACTGAAGCTTTCTTT
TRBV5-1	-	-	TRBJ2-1	CASSPDRTGGNEQFF	TGCGCCAGCAGCCCGGATCGGACAGGAGGGAATGAGCAGTTCTTC
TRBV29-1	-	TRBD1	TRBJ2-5	CSVTGVQETQYF	TGCAGCGTGACAGGGGTCCAAGAGACCCAGTACTTC
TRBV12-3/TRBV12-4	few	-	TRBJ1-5	CASSFQGLNQPQHF	TGTGCCAGCAGTTTCCAGGGACTAAATCAGCCCCAGCATTTT
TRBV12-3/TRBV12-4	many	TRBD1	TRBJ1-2	CASSLFRQGKSGYTF	TGTGCCAGCAGTTTGTTCCGACAGGGGAAGAGCGGCTACACCTTC
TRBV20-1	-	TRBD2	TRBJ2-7	CSASGRAYEQYF	TGCAGTGCTAGCGGGAGGGCGTACGAGCAGTACTTC